The 24 T cell receptor beta chains reported below all come from one sample, sequenced in a study of blood T cell repertoires in COVID-19. TCRdb's table, derived via immunoSEQ multiplex PCR, lists solely in-frame clones and lacks some. The data hold some 250,000 clones, with around 82% observed a single time. Sequencing was carried out using peripheral blood. The receptors derive from a man in his forties with active or convalescent COVID-19.

CDR3 bases: TGCAGCGTTGCCGGGACAGGGCTTCGTGAGCAGTTCTTC. Protein product: CSVAGTGLREQFF. V usage is TRBV29-1 and J usage is TRBJ2-1, with 9 positions matching TRBD1. This CDR3 comprises 13 residues. V trimming: 4 bases; J trimming: 9 bases; junction bases outside the gene matches: 7. CDR1 is SQVTM, CDR2 ANQGSEA, per germline.

V is TRBV4-2 and J is TRBJ2-1; 10 positions agree with TRBD2. The germline CDR1 and CDR2 sequences are LGHNA and YNFKEQ. V shed 4 bases and J 2 bases; nucleotides not matched to a gene: 5. This CDR3 is built from 16 residues. The CDR3 nucleotides read TGTGCCAGCAGCCCTGAGCTAGCGGGAGCCTACAATGAGCAGTTCTTC. Protein product: CASSPELAGAYNEQFF.

This clone was seen once. CDR3 sequence (DNA): TGCAGTGCTAGTTCCCAGGGTCACACTGAAGCTTTCTTT. Amino acid sequence: CSASSQGHTEAFF. The chain recombines TRBV20-1 with TRBJ1-1; maybe TRBD1 (5 bases). CDR1 and CDR2 from the germline V gene are DFQATT and SNEGSKA (reference sequence). The CDR3 length is 13 residues. With 3 bases removed from V and 3 bases from J, the gap between germline ends came to 11 bases.

The rearrangement uses TRBV19 and TRBJ2-7; 7 nucleotides agree with TRBD1. The CDR3 runs 14 residues. Looked up from germline, CDR1 is LNHDA and CDR2 is SQIVND (reference sequence). V gave up 6 bases and J gave up 9 bases; unmatched junction bases: 14. The CDR3 sequence is CASRPRTGEVGQYF. DNA of the CDR3: TGTGCCAGTAGACCACGGACAGGTGAGGTTGGGCAGTACTTC.

In nucleotides, the CDR3 is TGCGCCAGCAGCCAAGTAGGTCTAGCGGGAGCTGGCGAGCAGTACTTC. This encodes CASSQVGLAGAGEQYF. The V gene is TRBV4-1, the J gene TRBJ2-7; 10 bases map to TRBD2. Germline CDR1 reads MGHRA; CDR2 reads YSYEKL. The CDR3 has 16 residues. With V trimmed by 1 base and J by 6 bases, 9 bases remained unmatched.

J is TRBJ1-2 and V is TRBV24-1; possible D gene TRBD1, 5 bases. The V gene's germline CDR1 is KGHDR and CDR2 SFDVKD. The length of the CDR3 is 12 residues. V shed 3 bases and J shed 8 bases, with 9 bases lying between them. CDR3 protein: CATSDRTRGYTF. Written as DNA, the CDR3 is TGTGCCACCAGTGATCGGACACGCGGCTACACCTTC.

The rearrangement links TRBV7-9 to TRBJ2-7; 16 nucleotides align to TRBD2. The CDR3 length is 15 residues. Per the germline V gene, CDR1 is SEHNR and CDR2 is FQNEAQ (reference sequence). V lost 3 bases, J lost 5 bases, and 1 base stayed unmatched. CDR3 nucleotides: TGTGCCAGCAGCTTCGGGACTAGCGGGAGGGACGAGCAGTACTTC. Amino acids: CASSFGTSGRDEQYF.

The chain links TRBV6-2 or TRBV6-3 to TRBJ1-2; tentatively, D is TRBD1 (5 bases). The length of the CDR3 is 14 residues. Between the trimmed V and J ends, which lost 6 bases and 4 bases, there was a span of 15 bases. Germline lookup yields CDR1 MNHEY and CDR2 SVGEGT. CDR3 sequence reads: CASSTRGQLYGYTF. CDR3 in DNA: TGTGCCAGCAGCACTCGTGGACAACTCTATGGCTACACCTTC.

The J gene is TRBJ2-2, the V gene TRBV7-2, with a tentative D call TRBD2 (5 bases). This CDR3 is built from 13 residues. Germline CDR1 SGHTA, CDR2 FQGNSA. Between the trimmed V and J ends, which lost 5 bases and 7 bases, there was a span of 11 bases. This CDR3 is CASSLRTLGELFF. Written as DNA, the CDR3 is TGTGCCAGCAGCCTTCGGACTCTCGGGGAGCTGTTTTTT.

The gene calls are TRBV7-2 and TRBJ1-1; D is possibly TRBD1 (5 bases). V lost 2 bases, J lost 1 base, and 8 bases lay in between. The CDR3 is 14 residues long. From germline, CDR1 is SGHTA and CDR2 FQGNSA. In DNA, the CDR3 is TGTGCCAGCAGCTTACAGGGCGAGAACACTGAAGCTTTCTTT. Translating gives CASSLQGENTEAFF. Variable domain in full (rest from reference TRBV7-2 and TRBJ1-1): GAGVSQSPSNKVTEKGKDVELRCDPISGHTALYWYRQSLGQGLEFLIYFQGNSAPDKSGLPSDRFSAERTGGSVSTLTIQRTQQEDSAVYLCASSLQGENTEAFFGQGTRLTVV.

The count of this clone is one. This chain connects TRBV24-1 to TRBJ2-7; 9 bases align to TRBD1. Per germline, CDR1 KGHDR and CDR2 SFDVKD. V lost 8 bases and J lost 1; bases outside the gene matches: 5. This CDR3 spans 14 amino acids. CDR3: CATTRQGGSYEQYF. CDR3 DNA sequence: TGTGCCACCACCCGACAGGGGGGTTCCTACGAGCAGTACTTC.

The rearrangement joins TRBV6-5 to TRBJ1-1; D is possibly TRBD1 (6 bases). Looked up from germline, CDR1 is MNHEY and CDR2 is SVGAGI. V was trimmed by 6 bases and J by 1 base, leaving 9 bases between them. The CDR3 sequence is 13 residues long. CDR3 amino acids: CASRRQENTEAFF. The CDR3 DNA reads TGTGCCAGCAGGAGACAGGAGAACACTGAAGCTTTCTTT.

J is TRBJ1-4 and V is TRBV30; 8 bases agree with TRBD1. CDR3 size: 15 residues. Germline V lookup: CDR1 GTSNPN, CDR2 SVGIG (reference sequence). The V and J ends lost 2 bases and 8 bases, in that order; junction bases with no gene match: 10. This CDR3 reads CAWSPTTGASEKLFF. CDR3 nucleotides: TGTGCCTGGAGTCCAACGACAGGGGCCAGCGAAAAACTGTTTTTT.

The J gene is TRBJ1-6, the V gene TRBV5-1; D perhaps matches TRBD1 (6 bases). Germline lookup yields CDR1 SGHRS and CDR2 YFSETQ. Trimming stripped 7 bases from V and 14 bases from J, with 16 bases between. The CDR3 extends over 12 amino acids. The CDR3 sequence is CASSDGQWALHF. CDR3 nucleotides: TGCGCCAGCTCGGACGGACAGTGGGCCCTCCACTTT.

The V gene is TRBV29-1, the J gene TRBJ1-6, with 7 bases lining up with TRBD1. Germline V lookup: CDR1 SQVTM, CDR2 ANQGSEA. V gave up 6 bases and J gave up 6 bases; unmatched junction bases: 5. The CDR3 length is 13 residues. The CDR3 region is CSVGTDINSPLHF. The CDR3 bases are TGCAGCGTAGGGACAGACATTAATTCACCCCTCCACTTT.

The chain joins TRBV5-1 to TRBJ2-5, with 12 bases identical to TRBD2. J lost 2 bases, V lost 2 bases, and 10 bases had no gene match. The CDR3 extends over 18 amino acids. Germline loops: CDR1 SGHRS, CDR2 YFSETQ. This CDR3 is CASSFTPLGTSGQETQYF. DNA for the CDR3: TGCGCCAGCAGCTTTACCCCACTCGGGACTAGCGGGCAAGAGACCCAGTACTTC.

The V gene is TRBV11-1, the J gene TRBJ1-6; the D gene is possibly TRBD1 (5 bases). Trimming cost V 3 bases and J 8 bases, with 8 bases left between them. The CDR3 loop spans 13 amino acids. Germline values: CDR1 SGHAT, CDR2 FQDESV (reference sequence). CDR3 in amino acids: CASSFLTDSPLHF. DNA for the CDR3: TGTGCCAGCAGCTTCTTGACAGATTCACCCCTCCACTTT. The variable domain in full, with the rest retrieved from reference TRBV11-1 and TRBJ1-6, is EAEVAQSPRYKITEKSQAVAFWCDPISGHATLYWYRQILGQGPELLVQFQDESVVDDSQLPKDRFSAERLKGVDSTLKIQPAELGDSAMYLCASSFLTDSPLHFGNGTRLTVT.

The CDR3 nucleotides are TGTGCCTGGTCCGGGGAAAACATTCAGTACTTC. Translation gives CAWSGENIQYF. The chain links TRBV30 to TRBJ2-4; D is perhaps TRBD2 (5 bases). This CDR3 is built from 11 residues. V lost 5 bases, J lost 5 bases, and 7 bases lay in between. CDR1 GTSNPN and CDR2 SVGIG come from the germline V gene (reference sequence).

The chain has TRBV19 and TRBJ1-5; perhaps TRBD1 as D (6 bases). Germline V gene data show CDR1 as LNHDA and CDR2 as SQIVND (reference sequence). This CDR3 region has 15 residues. Trimming took off 3 bases at V and 5 bases at J, with 14 bases between the two ends. The chain's CDR3 is CASSMRGSSDQPQHF. The CDR3 DNA is TGTGCCAGTAGTATGAGGGGGAGTTCCGATCAGCCCCAGCATTTT.

J is TRBJ2-3 and V is TRBV6-5; 8 bases are a match to TRBD2. This CDR3 is 12 amino acids long. The junction had 0 bases not matched to a gene; V was cut back by 6 bases and J by 4 bases. Germline CDR1 MNHEY, CDR2 SVGAGI. The CDR3 DNA sequence: TGTGCCAGCAGGCGGGGGGCAGATACGCAGTATTTT. Protein: CASRRGADTQYF.

The V and J genes are TRBV6-6 and TRBJ2-1, with a possible D match to TRBD1 (7 bases). The CDR3 is made up of 13 amino acids. The ends were cut back, 10 bases at V and 6 bases at J, with 16 bases in the middle. Germline V gene sequence: CDR1 MNHNY, CDR2 SVGAGI (reference sequence). The CDR3 nucleotides are TGTGCCACCAGCAGGGGGGTAGCCAATGAGCAGTTCTTC. This encodes CATSRGVANEQFF.

The chain links TRBV5-1 to TRBJ2-3; D ambiguous. CDR3 length equals 14 residues. Trimming removed 0 bases from V and 10 bases from J, with 15 bases in between. Per germline, CDR1 SGHRS and CDR2 YFSETQ. In DNA, the CDR3 is TGCGCCAGCAGCTTGGTTTTATCCGATACGGCGCAGTATTTT. Protein product: CASSLVLSDTAQYF.

The V call is TRBV21-1, the J call TRBJ2-7; the table's D call TRBD2 went unverified against the DNA. TRBV21-1 is a recognized pseudogene. The CDR3 runs to 15 residues. This CDR3 reads CASSISGGFSYEQYF. For the CDR3, the DNA is TGTGCCAGCAGCATAAGCGGGGGGTTCTCCTACGAGCAGTACTTC.

The chain links TRBV4-3 to TRBJ1-2; 7 bases are a match to TRBD1. Germline CDR1 is LGHNA and CDR2 is YSLEER. This CDR3 has 14 residues. The J segment lost 5 bases and the V segment lost 5 bases, leaving 8 bases of the junction unmatched. CDR3: CASSERDSDYGYTF. The CDR3 region has the DNA TGCGCCAGCAGCGAAAGGGACAGCGATTATGGCTACACCTTC.